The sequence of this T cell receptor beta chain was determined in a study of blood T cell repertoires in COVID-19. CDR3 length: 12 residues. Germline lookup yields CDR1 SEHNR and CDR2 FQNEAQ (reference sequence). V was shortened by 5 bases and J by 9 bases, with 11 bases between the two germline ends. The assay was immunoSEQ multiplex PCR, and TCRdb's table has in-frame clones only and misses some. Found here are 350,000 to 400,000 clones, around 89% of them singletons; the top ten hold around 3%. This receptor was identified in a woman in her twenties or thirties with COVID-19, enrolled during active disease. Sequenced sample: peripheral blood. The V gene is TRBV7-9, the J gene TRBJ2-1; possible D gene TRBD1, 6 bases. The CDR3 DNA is TGTGCCAGCAGCCTAGGACAGATTGAGCAGTTCTTC. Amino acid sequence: CASSLGQIEQFF.